One and the same sample provided the 13 T cell receptor beta chains below, sequenced in a study of T cell responses to AZD1222 COVID-19 vaccine. The method was immunoSEQ multiplex PCR; TCRdb's version includes in-frame clones alone and lacks a portion of them. The sample yields about 120,000 clones, approximately 92% seen once. The sample here was peripheral blood, taken on day 0 of AZD1222 vaccination. All receptors derive from an adult in good health.

The V and J genes are TRBV7-9 and TRBJ2-5; 7 nucleotides line up with TRBD1. CDR1 and CDR2 (germline): SEHNR, FQNEAQ (reference sequence). The CDR3 length is 17 residues. J was trimmed by 5 bases and V by 2 bases; bases with no gene match: 14. CDR3 nucleotide sequence: TGTGCCAGCAGCTTATCATACAGGGGTACCTTCCGGGAGACCCAGTACTTC. As protein: CASSLSYRGTFRETQYF.

The chain is built from TRBV18 and TRBJ1-1; D gene ambiguous. The CDR3 contains 12 residues. Trimming stripped 4 bases from V and 2 bases from J, with 5 bases between. CDR1 KGHSH and CDR2 LQKENI come from the germline V gene. CDR3 protein: CASSLLNTEAFF. CDR3 nucleotide sequence: TGTGCCAGCTCACTCCTAAACACTGAAGCTTTCTTT. Supplemented by reference TRBV18 and TRBJ1-1, the full variable domain reads NAGVMQNPRHLVRRRGQEARLRCSPMKGHSHVYWYRQLPEEGLKFMVYLQKENIIDESGMPKERFSAEFPKEGPSILRIQQVVRGDSAAYFCASSLLNTEAFFGQGTRLTVV.

The chain joins TRBV30 to TRBJ1-4; the D is unclear. This CDR3 has 17 residues. Trimming removed 4 bases at V and 2 bases at J, with 20 bases between. Germline assignment: CDR1 GTSNPN and CDR2 SVGIG (reference sequence). The DNA for the CDR3 is TGTGCCTGGATTGGGAGGGCAGACCCCCTTACTAATGAAAAACTGTTTTTT. The encoded protein is CAWIGRADPLTNEKLFF. Filled out from reference TRBV30 and TRBJ1-4, the complete variable domain reads SQTIHQWPATLVQPVGSPLSLECTVEGTSNPNLYWYRQAAGRGLQLLFYSVGIGQISSEVPQNLSASRPQDRQFILSSKKLLLSDSGFYLCAWIGRADPLTNEKLFFGSGTQLSVL.

J is TRBJ2-7 and V is TRBV7-3; perhaps TRBD2 as D (5 bases). The germline V and J ends were trimmed by 5 bases and 6 bases, with 14 bases remaining between them. Germline assignment: CDR1 SGHTA and CDR2 FQGTGA. This CDR3 contains 13 residues. Written as DNA, the CDR3 is TGTGCCAGCAGCCGATCGTTTACTAGCGAGCAGTACTTC. As protein: CASSRSFTSEQYF.

The genes are TRBV5-1 and TRBJ1-1; 7 nucleotides line up with TRBD1. The trim removed 4 bases at V and 11 bases at J, leaving 8 bases unmatched. Germline values: CDR1 SGHRS, CDR2 YFSETQ. The CDR3 runs to 12 residues. In DNA form, the CDR3 reads TGCGCCAGCAGCACCGAGGGCAGGGGGGCTTTCTTT. The encoded protein is CASSTEGRGAFF. Full variable domain (outside the CDR3, taken from reference TRBV5-1 and TRBJ1-1): KAGVTQTPRYLIKTRGQQVTLSCSPISGHRSVSWYQQTPGQGLQFLFEYFSETQRNKGNFPGRFSGRQFSNSRSEMNVSTLELGDSALYLCASSTEGRGAFFGQGTRLTVV.

This chain joins TRBV30 and TRBJ2-5, with D tentatively TRBD1 (7 bases). Germline CDR1 reads GTSNPN; CDR2 reads SVGIG (reference sequence). The CDR3 length is 14 residues. V was clipped by 0 bases and J by 5 bases, with 13 bases between them. The DNA for the CDR3 is TGTGCCTGGAGTGTGTCGGCAGGGGGGGAGACCCAGTACTTC. Translating gives CAWSVSAGGETQYF. Using reference TRBV30 and TRBJ2-5 for the parts outside the CDR3, the full variable domain is SQTIHQWPATLVQPVGSPLSLECTVEGTSNPNLYWYRQAAGRGLQLLFYSVGIGQISSEVPQNLSASRPQDRQFILSSKKLLLSDSGFYLCAWSVSAGGETQYFGPGTRLLVL.

J is TRBJ1-2 and V is TRBV9, with 7 bases fitting TRBD1. Per the germline V gene, CDR1 is SGDLS and CDR2 is YYNGEE. This CDR3 contains 14 residues. V gave up 0 bases and J gave up 9 bases; unmatched junction bases: 8. The CDR3 region has the DNA TGTGCCAGCAGCGTAGGAGGGCAGGGGGGAAGCTACACCTTC. Translation gives CASSVGGQGGSYTF.

This clone was seen more than once but under ten times. The J gene is TRBJ1-5, the V gene TRBV11-1; perhaps TRBD1 as D (6 bases). With 1 base removed from V and 9 bases from J, the gap between germline ends came to 10 bases. The CDR3 has 13 amino acids. Germline V gives CDR1 SGHAT, CDR2 FQDESV (reference sequence). The CDR3 spells CASSLGGGLPQHF. CDR3 nucleotides: TGTGCCAGCAGCTTAGGCGGGGGCTTGCCCCAGCATTTT.

The J gene is TRBJ1-1, the V gene TRBV5-1, with 11 nucleotides matching TRBD1. Per germline, CDR1 SGHRS and CDR2 YFSETQ. The V gene end was trimmed by 4 bases and the J gene end by 12 bases; junction bases not matched to a gene: 14. The CDR3 is 15 residues long. CDR3 nucleotides: TGCGCCAGCAGCAGCTTAGGACAGGGGGCAAGTATTTCTTTCTTT. Translation: CASSSLGQGASISFF.

The J gene is TRBJ2-7, the V gene TRBV7-8, with D perhaps assigned TRBD1 or TRBD2 (5 bases each). Trimming removed 5 bases from V and 7 bases from J, with 9 bases in between. The CDR3 has 11 amino acids. Germline CDR1 and CDR2: SGHVS and FQNEAQ. For the CDR3, the DNA is TGTGCCAGCAGCCAATGGGGGGAGCAGTACTTC. As protein: CASSQWGEQYF. The full variable domain, in which reference TRBV7-8 and TRBJ2-7 provide the parts outside the CDR3, is GAGVSQSPRYKVAKRGQDVALRCDPISGHVSLFWYQQALGQGPEFLTYFQNEAQLDKSGLPSDRFFAERPEGSVSTLKIQRTQQEDSAVYLCASSQWGEQYFGPGTRLTVT.

The V gene is TRBV6-2 or TRBV6-3, the J gene TRBJ2-7; 9 bases match TRBD1. This CDR3 spans 15 amino acids. V lost 2 bases to trimming and J lost 7 bases; unmatched junction nucleotides: 9. Germline V gives CDR1 MNHEY, CDR2 SVGEGT. The CDR3 protein is CASSYRDRVWEEQYF. As DNA, the CDR3 is TGTGCCAGCAGTTACCGGGACAGGGTATGGGAAGAGCAGTACTTC.

This sequence joins TRBV5-1 and TRBJ2-5; D is undetermined. The V gene's germline CDR1 is SGHRS and CDR2 YFSETQ. Trimming took 0 bases from V and 1 from J, leaving 7 bases between them. CDR3 length equals 14 residues. The CDR3 nucleotides are TGCGCCAGCAGCTTGGTGGCGATCCAAGAGACCCAGTACTTC. Translation: CASSLVAIQETQYF. Combining the CDR3 with reference TRBV5-1 and TRBJ2-5 gives the whole variable domain KAGVTQTPRYLIKTRGQQVTLSCSPISGHRSVSWYQQTPGQGLQFLFEYFSETQRNKGNFPGRFSGRQFSNSRSEMNVSTLELGDSALYLCASSLVAIQETQYFGPGTRLLVL.

This clone was counted a single time. V and J are TRBV6-5 and TRBJ2-7, with a weak D call TRBD1 (5 bases). The CDR3 has 14 residues. The V and J ends lost 0 bases and 2 bases respectively, with 8 bases between them. CDR1 is MNHEY, CDR2 SVGAGI, per germline. This CDR3 reads CASSYSAGTYEQYF. The CDR3 DNA follows: TGTGCCAGCAGTTACTCCGCAGGGACCTACGAGCAGTACTTC.